This TCR beta chain was sequenced for a study of beta chain bispecific antibodies for T cell cancers (dated by TCRdb to the early 2020s). Looking at the study overall: Healthy donor T cells were cocultured with T cell leukemia lines and bispecific antibodies, then TRBV sequencing of surviving cells measured the depletion of each TRBV family. Surface TRBV12 (TRBV12-3) was expressed by Jurkat cells, and surface TRBV5-5 was expressed by HPB-ALL cells. Study-wide conclusions, independent of this receptor: Leukemia cell line cells were mixed with normal T cells in each sequenced sample, and most of the targeted TRBV signal was derived from the leukemia cells rather than from the normal T cells. Cross-reactivity of the anti-TRBV5-5 antibody with TRBV5-6 was attributed to high sequence similarity between the two genes.

This clonotype is labeled medium-sized (0.01 to 0.1%). Its antigen is not yet known. No base quality information exists; no much larger clone differs at one position. For roughly three days, T cells were expanded from blood mononuclear cells using either the anti-CD3 antibody OKT3 or CD3/CD28 Dynabeads. The culture conditions for expanded T cells were RPMI 1640 plus 10% fetal bovine serum, recombinant human IL-2 (approximately 100 IU/ml) and IL-7 (about 5 ng/ml). Each coculture mixed around 50,000 target cells and around 50,000 normal T cells with bispecific antibody in approximately 100 ul and was incubated at 37 degrees C for approximately 15 hours. Each bispecific antibody consisted of two single-chain variable fragments expressed in a single-chain diabody format with a His tag. Effector T cells came from healthy human donors; peripheral blood mononuclear cells were isolated from leukapheresis samples by Ficoll density gradient centrifugation.

Libraries incorporated unique molecular identifier barcodes, which were used to quantify clonotypes. Qiagen AllPrep DNA/RNA Micro kits were used to isolate total RNA, and an Agilent TapeStation was used to check RNA quality. TCR beta libraries were built by 5' RACE: cDNA synthesis followed by two PCR steps using TCR beta constant-region gene-specific primers. Sequencing of the TCR beta libraries was done on an Illumina MiSeq platform. The authors processed their data as follows. MIGEC, MiXCR and VDJtools were used for read processing. To get a clonotype's frequency, the unique molecular identifiers belonging to that clonotype were divided by all unique molecular identifiers in the sample. Nonfunctional TRBV genes classified in IMGT as pseudogenes or open reading frames, such as TRBV1, TRBV12-1 and TRBV21, were excluded. TCRdb reprocessing: public reads trimmed at Q25 with fastp, clones called with MiXCR, in-frame beta chains kept. Identical CDR3 proteins give one entry, which carries the most common genes and DNA. These V and J calls originate from TCRdb's pipeline instead of the authors' own analysis. For this sample there are 15,000 to 20,000 distinct CDR3 sequences; around 2.1% appear just once. Of the sample, about 7% is held by the ten largest clones.

Inclusive of the bounding cysteine and phenylalanine, the CDR3 is 15 residues long. The sequence is cut down to CDR3 DNA, 45 bases in frame from base 1. In the germline V gene, CDR1 corresponds to SGHDN and CDR2 to FVKESK. The germline V end is reduced by 7 bases and the J end by 3 bases; junction bases left unmatched: 10. The V and J genes are TRBV14 and TRBJ2-7, with 9 bases matching TRBD1. Sequencing used healthy donor T cells cultured with leukemia cells. This receptor was obtained from a human donor in good health. Some clones in this sample may be carry-over from other donors' samples. The nucleotide sequence is TGTGCCAGCACCCTCCTTGGGACAGGGAACTACGAGCAGTACTTC. Its coded protein is CASTLLGTGNYEQYF. Full variable domain (CDR3 extended with the reference TRBV14 and TRBJ2-7 proteins): EAGVTQFPSHSVIEKGQTVTLRCDPISGHDNLYWYRRVMGKEIKFLLHFVKESKQDESGMPNNRFLAERTGGTYSTLKVQPAELEDSGVYFCASTLLGTGNYEQYFGPGTRLTVT.